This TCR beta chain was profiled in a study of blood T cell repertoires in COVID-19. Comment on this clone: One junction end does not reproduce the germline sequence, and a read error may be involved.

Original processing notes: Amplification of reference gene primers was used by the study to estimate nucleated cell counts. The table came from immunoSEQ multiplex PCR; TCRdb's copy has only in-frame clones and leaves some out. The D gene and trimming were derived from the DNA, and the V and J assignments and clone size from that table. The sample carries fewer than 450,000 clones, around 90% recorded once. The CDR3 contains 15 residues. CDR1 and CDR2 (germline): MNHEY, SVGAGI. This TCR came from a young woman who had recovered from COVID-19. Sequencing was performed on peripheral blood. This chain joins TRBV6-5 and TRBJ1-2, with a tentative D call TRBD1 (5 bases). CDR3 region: CASSDSWGGTYGYTF. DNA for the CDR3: TGTGCCAGCAGTGACTCTTGGGGCGGAACCTATGGCTACACCTTC.